The 23 T cell receptor beta chains in this list originate from one sample, sequenced in a study of PD-1 blockade in mismatch repair-deficient tumors. TCRdb's table, derived via immunoSEQ multiplex PCR, lists solely in-frame clones and lacks some. The table shows under 75,000 clones, with about 91% occurring only once. Sample: peripheral blood, taken 52 weeks after starting pembrolizumab. The receptors originated from an adult with mismatch repair-deficient cancer.

The chain is built from TRBV15 and TRBJ2-7, with 8 bases identical to TRBD2. The CDR3 totals 15 residues. With V trimmed by 8 bases and J by 2 bases, 11 bases remained unmatched. CDR1 LNHNV and CDR2 YYDKDF come from the germline V gene (reference sequence). CDR3 sequence: CATQGFSGDTYEQYF. The DNA of the CDR3 is TGTGCCACCCAAGGATTTAGCGGGGATACCTACGAGCAGTACTTC.

The chain employs TRBV4-2 and TRBJ2-1, with 9 bases aligning to TRBD2. This CDR3 spans 16 amino acids. Losses at the gene ends were 4 bases for V and 7 bases for J; bases not matched to a gene: 11. Germline values: CDR1 LGHNA, CDR2 YNFKEQ. CDR3 sequence: CASSPKASSGSNEQFF. CDR3 DNA: TGTGCCAGCAGCCCAAAAGCGAGTAGCGGGAGTAATGAGCAGTTCTTC.

This clone was counted a few times. The chain recombines TRBV10-3 with TRBJ1-2; D gene unclear. The V end lost 7 bases, the J end lost 3 bases, and 12 bases lay between the germline ends. This CDR3 is built from 13 residues. Germline CDR1 ENHRY, CDR2 SYGVKD. The DNA for the CDR3 is TGTGCCATCACCTTCTCGCTCGACTATGGCTACACCTTC. Translation gives CAITFSLDYGYTF.

This CDR3 is CASSARLGYNEQFF. The CDR3 DNA is TGTGCCAGCAGTGCACGTCTAGGCTACAATGAGCAGTTCTTC. The chain links TRBV6-5 to TRBJ2-1; D gene ambiguous. CDR1 and CDR2 from the germline V gene are MNHEY and SVGAGI. The V end was cut by 5 bases, the J end by 3 bases, with 11 bases between. CDR3 length equals 14 residues.

This chain connects TRBV5-1 to TRBJ2-7; TRBD2 matches at 9 bases. The CDR3 length is 16 residues. The ends lost 4 bases at V and 6 bases at J; junction bases unmatched: 14. Per the germline V gene, CDR1 is SGHRS and CDR2 is YFSETQ. The CDR3 region is CASSRGPGGRDGEQYF. The CDR3 coding sequence is TGCGCCAGCAGCCGAGGTCCAGGCGGGAGGGATGGCGAGCAGTACTTC.

This sequence joins TRBV19 and TRBJ2-1; 11 bases map to TRBD2. The CDR3 is 15 amino acids. Germline CDR1 is LNHDA and CDR2 is SQIVND (reference sequence). Unmatched junction bases numbered 5, after V lost 8 bases and J lost 2 bases. The CDR3 reads CASSTSGKTYNEQFF. The CDR3 DNA is TGTGCCAGTTCGACTAGCGGGAAGACCTACAATGAGCAGTTCTTC.

The V gene is TRBV29-1, the J gene TRBJ2-2; D may match TRBD1 or TRBD2 (5 bases each). Trimming removed 3 bases from V and 4 bases from J, with 9 bases in between. The CDR3 runs to 13 residues. CDR1 and CDR2 (germline): SQVTM, ANQGSEA. The CDR3 region is CSVDRESTGELFF. The CDR3 DNA reads as TGCAGCGTTGACAGGGAGTCCACCGGGGAGCTGTTTTTT.

J is TRBJ2-6 and V is TRBV6-6; D unclear. V lost 6 bases and J lost 0, with 12 bases in between. Germline V gene sequence: CDR1 MNHNY, CDR2 SVGAGI (reference sequence). CDR3 size: 16 residues. CDR3 amino acids: CASRLRSDSGANVLTF. In DNA, the CDR3 is TGTGCCAGCAGACTAAGGAGCGACTCTGGGGCCAACGTCCTGACTTTC.

The chain recombines TRBV4-3 with TRBJ2-2; a possible D gene is TRBD2 (5 bases). CDR3 size: 16 residues. The germline CDR1 and CDR2 sequences are LGHNA and YSLEER. Trimming left V 4 bases short and J 1 base short, with 13 bases between. CDR3 sequence (DNA): TGCGCCAGCAGCCCCGAGGGAGAGCGGAACACCGGGGAGCTGTTTTTT. It specifies CASSPEGERNTGELFF.

The chain combines TRBV4-1 with TRBJ2-7; the D gene could be TRBD1 or TRBD2 (5 bases each). With 3 bases removed from V and 4 bases from J, the gap between germline ends came to 19 bases. Per the germline V gene, CDR1 is MGHRA and CDR2 is YSYEKL. This CDR3 is 16 amino acids long. The CDR3 spells CASSHTGAGGSYEQYF. The CDR3 DNA is TGCGCCAGCAGCCATACTGGGGCGGGCGGTTCGTACGAGCAGTACTTC.

The chain couples TRBV5-5 to TRBJ2-6; the D gene is possibly TRBD1 (6 bases). Deletions cut 6 bases from V and 0 bases from J, with 10 bases between. This CDR3 region has 15 residues. Germline CDR1 is SGHKS and CDR2 is YYEKEE (reference sequence). The CDR3 coding sequence is TGTGCCAGCACTCAGGGGTCCTCTGGGGCCAACGTCCTGACTTTC. Protein: CASTQGSSGANVLTF.

This chain links TRBV19 with TRBJ2-7; D remains ambiguous. This CDR3 has 13 residues. Germline V gene data show CDR1 as LNHDA and CDR2 as SQIVND (reference sequence). V dropped 1 base and J dropped 0 bases, with 4 bases sitting between them. CDR3 residues: CASSIGSSYEQYF. DNA for the CDR3: TGTGCCAGTAGTATAGGGTCCTCCTACGAGCAGTACTTC.

The chain has TRBV7-2 and TRBJ2-3; TRBD2 aligns across 12 bases. Unmatched junction bases numbered 6, after V lost 3 bases and J lost 2 bases. Germline V gene sequence: CDR1 SGHTA, CDR2 FQGNSA. The CDR3 consists of 17 residues. The CDR3 here is CASSFRLAGAPTDTQYF. In DNA form, the CDR3 reads TGTGCCAGCAGCTTTAGACTAGCGGGAGCCCCCACAGATACGCAGTATTTT.

J is TRBJ1-1 and V is TRBV30; the D is unclear. CDR1 and CDR2 from the germline V gene are GTSNPN and SVGIG (reference sequence). The CDR3 has 11 residues. Trimming took 6 bases from V and 1 from J, leaving 6 bases between them. In DNA form, the CDR3 reads TGTGCCTGTGACCGGAACACTGAAGCTTTCTTT. It specifies CACDRNTEAFF.

This clone was recorded only once. The V and J genes are TRBV9 and TRBJ2-5, with 7 bases identical to TRBD2. This CDR3 spans 14 amino acids. After removal of 2 bases from V and 1 base from J, the junction contained 2 bases not matched to a gene. CDR1 and CDR2 from the germline V gene are SGDLS and YYNGEE. CDR3 DNA sequence: TGTGCCAGCAGCGTGAGCGGGGTCCAAGAGACCCAGTACTTC. It yields the protein CASSVSGVQETQYF.

On this clone: No DNA is shown, since the ends of the CDR3 on it are uncertain; the CDR3 is the one TCRdb lists. V and J are TRBV21-1 and TRBJ2-7; the D call of TRBD1 is as the table states it, not checked on the DNA. TRBV21-1 is a pseudogene segment. The CDR3 is made up of 17 amino acids, end residues included. The CDR3 sequence: CASSRKRVGQGAYEQYF.

This chain connects TRBV14 to TRBJ2-1; D call uncertain. Trimming took 0 bases from V and 4 from J, leaving 4 bases between them. Germline assignment: CDR1 SGHDN and CDR2 FVKESK. The CDR3 covers 13 residues. CDR3 residues: CASSQDSYNEQFF. CDR3 nucleotide sequence: TGTGCCAGCAGCCAAGATTCTTACAATGAGCAGTTCTTC.

This chain joins TRBV4-2 and TRBJ2-2; D gene uncertain. The CDR3 length is 14 residues. V lost 0 bases to trimming and J lost 6 bases, with 8 bases between them. Looked up from germline, CDR1 is LGHNA and CDR2 is YNFKEQ. In DNA form, the CDR3 reads TGTGCCAGCAGCCAAGAATGGCTGCCCGGGGAGCTGTTTTTT. Its translation: CASSQEWLPGELFF.

The chain is built from TRBV30 and TRBJ2-7, with D perhaps matching TRBD1 (6 bases). V was trimmed by 2 bases and J by 5 bases, leaving 7 bases between them. This CDR3 region has 11 residues. CDR1 and CDR2 from the germline V gene are GTSNPN and SVGIG (reference sequence). The DNA of the CDR3 is TGTGCCTGGAGTCGACAGGACGAGCAGTACTTC. Protein sequence: CAWSRQDEQYF.

The gene calls are TRBV25-1 and TRBJ2-5; 8 nucleotides agree with TRBD2. Germline CDR1 is MGHDK and CDR2 is SYGVNS. The V gene end was trimmed by 5 bases and the J gene end by 6 bases; junction bases not matched to a gene: 8. The CDR3 has 14 amino acids. The CDR3 sequence is CASSSSGSLKTQYF. For the CDR3, the DNA is TGTGCCAGCAGTTCCAGCGGGAGCTTGAAGACCCAGTACTTC. The full variable domain, rest sourced from reference TRBV25-1 and TRBJ2-5, is EADIYQTPRYLVIGTGKKITLECSQTMGHDKMYWYQQDPGMELHLIHYSYGVNSTEKGDLSSESTVSRIRTEHFPLTLESARPSHTSQYLCASSSSGSLKTQYFGPGTRLLVL.

The gene calls are TRBV7-8 and TRBJ2-1; 10 bases agree with TRBD2. Germline V CDR1 and CDR2: SGHVS, FQNEAQ. CDR3 length: 14 residues. J lost 4 bases, V lost 8 bases, and 5 bases had no gene match. CDR3 in amino acids: CASGDSGRYNEQFF. As DNA, the CDR3 is TGTGCCAGCGGGGATAGCGGGAGGTACAATGAGCAGTTCTTC.

Comment on this clone: The junction shows a germline mismatch at one end, possibly a read error. V is TRBV14 and J is TRBJ2-1; D is undetermined. This CDR3 region has 13 residues. CDR1 is SGHDN, CDR2 FVKESK, per germline. CDR3: CASRQVSTNEQFF. The CDR3 DNA follows: TGTGCCAGCAGACAAGTCTCCACCAATGAGCAGTTCTTC.

This clone was detected only once. Other DNA sequences in the sample encode the same CDR3. This chain links TRBV7-9 with TRBJ2-3, with unresolved D. This CDR3 spans 15 amino acids. V was pared by 2 bases and J by 0 bases, with 9 bases between. Germline CDR1 and CDR2: SEHNR and FQNEAQ (reference sequence). CDR3 region: CASSLLRLSTDTQYF. The CDR3 DNA sequence: TGTGCCAGCAGCTTATTAAGACTTAGCACAGATACGCAGTATTTT.